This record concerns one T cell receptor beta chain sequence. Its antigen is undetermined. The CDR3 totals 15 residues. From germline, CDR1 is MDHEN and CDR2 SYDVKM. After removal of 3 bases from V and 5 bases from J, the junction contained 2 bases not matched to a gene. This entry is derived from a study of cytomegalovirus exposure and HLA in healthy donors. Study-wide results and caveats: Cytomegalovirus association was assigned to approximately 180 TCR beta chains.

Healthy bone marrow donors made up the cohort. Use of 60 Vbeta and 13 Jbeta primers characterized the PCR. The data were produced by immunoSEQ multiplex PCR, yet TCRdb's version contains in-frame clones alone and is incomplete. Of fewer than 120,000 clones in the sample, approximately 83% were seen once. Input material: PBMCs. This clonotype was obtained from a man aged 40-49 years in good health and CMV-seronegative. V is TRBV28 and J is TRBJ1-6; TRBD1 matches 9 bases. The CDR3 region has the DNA TGTGCCAGCAGTTTCGGGACAGGGAATAATTCACCCCTCCACTTT. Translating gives CASSFGTGNNSPLHF.